This T cell receptor beta chain was captured by sequencing in a study of PD-1 blockade in classical Hodgkin lymphoma. Generated by immunoSEQ multiplex PCR, the TCRdb table keeps only in-frame clones and is missing some. The repertoire holds 13,000 or so clones, roughly 80% seen once, with around 0.84% in the top ten. This CDR3 comprises 16 residues. The junction had 5 bases not matched to a gene; V was cut back by 3 bases and J by 0 bases. The V gene's germline CDR1 is KGHSH and CDR2 LQKENI. Study-level findings and limits: Newly diagnosed patients were said to have less baseline TCR diversity than healthy donors did. A significant rise in TCR diversity by C4D1 was seen for CD4+ but not CD8+ cells. The baseline diversity of complete responders showed similarity to that of newly diagnosed patients.

Time point denoted: cycle 4 day 1 (C4D1), after around six weeks of nivolumab. Relapse was seen in all patients after autologous stem cell transplantation, and brentuximab vedotin exposure was variable. The CD4+ T cells used were purified from thawed PBMCs through magnetic negative selection. Classifying best responses yielded complete response, partial response or progressive disease. In regard to this clone: Its antigen is unidentified.

This sequence was found in a human donor with classical Hodgkin lymphoma. This specimen was CD4+ T cells from blood, taken before the fourth cycle of nivolumab. The chain employs TRBV18 and TRBJ1-3; TRBD1 aligns across 7 bases. The chain's CDR3 is CASSPTTGVSGNTIYF. CDR3 bases: TGTGCCAGCTCACCTACTACAGGGGTCTCTGGAAACACCATATATTTT.